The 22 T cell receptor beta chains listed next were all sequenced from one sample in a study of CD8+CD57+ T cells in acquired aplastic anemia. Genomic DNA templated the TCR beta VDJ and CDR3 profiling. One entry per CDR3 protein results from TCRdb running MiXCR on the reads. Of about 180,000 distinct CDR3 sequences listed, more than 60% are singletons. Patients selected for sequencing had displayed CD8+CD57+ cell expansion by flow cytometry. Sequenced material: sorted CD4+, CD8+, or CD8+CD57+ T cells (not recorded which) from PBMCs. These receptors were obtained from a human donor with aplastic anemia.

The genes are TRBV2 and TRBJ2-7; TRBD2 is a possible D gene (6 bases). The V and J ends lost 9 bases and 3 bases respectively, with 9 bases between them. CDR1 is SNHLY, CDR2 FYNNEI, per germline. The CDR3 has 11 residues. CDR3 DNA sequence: TGTGCCAGTCGGCGGGACTACGAGCAGTACGTC. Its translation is CASRRDYEQYV.

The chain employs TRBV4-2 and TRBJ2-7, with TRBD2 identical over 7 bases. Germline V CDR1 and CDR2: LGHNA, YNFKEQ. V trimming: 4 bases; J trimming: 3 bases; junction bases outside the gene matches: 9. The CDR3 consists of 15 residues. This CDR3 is CASSLDRTSNYEQYF. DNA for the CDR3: TGTGCCAGCAGCCTCGACCGGACTAGTAACTACGAGCAGTACTTC.

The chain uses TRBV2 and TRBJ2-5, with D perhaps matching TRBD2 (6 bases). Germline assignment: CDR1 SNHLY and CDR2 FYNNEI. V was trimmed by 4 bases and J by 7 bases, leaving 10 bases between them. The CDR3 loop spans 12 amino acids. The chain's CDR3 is CASSGNGGTQYF. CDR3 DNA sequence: TGTGCCAGCAGTGGGAACGGGGGGACCCAGTACTTC. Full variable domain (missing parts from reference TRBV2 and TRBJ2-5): EPEVTQTPSHQVTQMGQEVILRCVPISNHLYFYWYRQILGQKVEFLVSFYNNEISEKSEIFDDQFSVERPDGSNFTLKIRSTKLEDSAMYFCASSGNGGTQYFGPGTRLLVL.

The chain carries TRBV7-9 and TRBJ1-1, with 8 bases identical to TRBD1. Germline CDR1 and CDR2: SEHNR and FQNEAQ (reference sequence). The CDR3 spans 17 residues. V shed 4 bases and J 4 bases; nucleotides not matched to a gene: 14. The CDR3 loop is CASSSDRDLLRFTEAFF. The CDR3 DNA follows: TGTGCCAGCAGCTCGGACAGGGACCTCCTTCGATTCACTGAAGCTTTCTTT. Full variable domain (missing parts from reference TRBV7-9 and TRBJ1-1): DTGVSQNPRHKITKRGQNVTFRCDPISEHNRLYWYRQTLGQGPEFLTYFQNEAQLEKSRLLSDRFSAERPKGSFSTLEIQRTEQGDSAMYLCASSSDRDLLRFTEAFFGQGTRLTVV.

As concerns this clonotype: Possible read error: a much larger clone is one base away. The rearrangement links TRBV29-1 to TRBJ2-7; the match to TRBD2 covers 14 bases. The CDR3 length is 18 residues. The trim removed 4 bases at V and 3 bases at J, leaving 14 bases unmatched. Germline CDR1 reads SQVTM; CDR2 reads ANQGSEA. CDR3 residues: CSVGGGTSGGHSFYEQYF. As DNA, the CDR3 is TGCAGCGTTGGGGGGGGGACTAGCGGGGGCCATAGCTTCTACGAGCAGTACTTC.

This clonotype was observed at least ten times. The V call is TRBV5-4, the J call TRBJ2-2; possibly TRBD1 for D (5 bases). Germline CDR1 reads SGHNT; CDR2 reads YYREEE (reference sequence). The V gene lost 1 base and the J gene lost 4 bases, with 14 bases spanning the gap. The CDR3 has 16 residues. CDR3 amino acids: CASSLSWGQGTGELFF. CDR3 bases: TGTGCCAGCAGCTTGAGCTGGGGCCAGGGCACCGGGGAGCTGTTTTTT.

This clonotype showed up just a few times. The CDR3 sequence: CASRSGRNNSPLHF. CDR3 coding DNA: TGCGCCAGCAGATCCGGACGGAATAATTCACCCCTCCACTTT. The chain recombines TRBV10-2 with TRBJ1-6; D unresolved. Germline CDR1 WSHSY, CDR2 SAAADI. Trimming left V 6 bases short and J 5 bases short, with 11 bases between. This CDR3 region has 14 residues.

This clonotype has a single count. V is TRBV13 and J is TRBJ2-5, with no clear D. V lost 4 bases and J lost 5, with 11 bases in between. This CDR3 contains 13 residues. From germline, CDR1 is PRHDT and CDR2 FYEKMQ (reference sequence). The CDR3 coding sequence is TGTGCCAGCAGCTCCCGTAATCCGGAGACCCAGTACTTC. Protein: CASSSRNPETQYF.

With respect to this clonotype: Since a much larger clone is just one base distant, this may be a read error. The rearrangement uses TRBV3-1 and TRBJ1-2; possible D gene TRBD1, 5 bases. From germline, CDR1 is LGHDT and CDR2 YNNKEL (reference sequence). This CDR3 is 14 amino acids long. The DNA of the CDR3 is TGTGCCAGCAGCCAAGGTCAACAGGTTTATGGCTGCACCTTC. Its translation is CASSQGQQVYGCTF.

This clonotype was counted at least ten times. CDR3 protein: CASSWRTVNTEAFF. CDR3 nucleotides: TGTGCCAGCAGCTGGAGAACGGTGAACACTGAAGCTTTCTTT. The chain recombines TRBV13 with TRBJ1-1; D unclear. The CDR3 totals 14 residues. V was clipped by 4 bases and J by 0 bases, with 9 bases between them. CDR1 and CDR2 (germline): PRHDT, FYEKMQ (reference sequence).

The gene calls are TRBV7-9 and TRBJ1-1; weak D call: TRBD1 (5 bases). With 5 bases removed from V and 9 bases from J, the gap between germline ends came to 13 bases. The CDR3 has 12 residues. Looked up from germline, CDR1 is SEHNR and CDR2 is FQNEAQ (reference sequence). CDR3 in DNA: TGTGCCAGCAGCGTGCTACAGGAGCAAGCTTTCTTT. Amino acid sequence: CASSVLQEQAFF.

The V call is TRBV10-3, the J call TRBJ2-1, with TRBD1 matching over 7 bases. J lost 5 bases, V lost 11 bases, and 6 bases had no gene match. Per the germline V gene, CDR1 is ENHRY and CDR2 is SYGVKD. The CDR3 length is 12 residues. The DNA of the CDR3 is TGTGCCGCCAAAACAGGGGACAATGAGCAGTTCTTC. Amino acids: CAAKTGDNEQFF.

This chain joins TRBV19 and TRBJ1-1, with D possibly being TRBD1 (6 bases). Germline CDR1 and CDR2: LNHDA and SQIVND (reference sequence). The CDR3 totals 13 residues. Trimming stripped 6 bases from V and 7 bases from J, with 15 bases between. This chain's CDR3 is CASRGGWASEAFF. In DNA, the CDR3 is TGTGCCAGTAGAGGGGGTTGGGCCAGTGAAGCTTTCTTT.

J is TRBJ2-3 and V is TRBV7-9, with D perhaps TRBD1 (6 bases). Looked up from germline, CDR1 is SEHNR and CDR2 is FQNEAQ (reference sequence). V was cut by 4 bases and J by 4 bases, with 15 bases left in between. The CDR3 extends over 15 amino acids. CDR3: CASSSRDTPADTQYF. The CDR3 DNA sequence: TGTGCCAGCAGCTCCCGGGACACCCCAGCAGATACGCAGTATTTT.

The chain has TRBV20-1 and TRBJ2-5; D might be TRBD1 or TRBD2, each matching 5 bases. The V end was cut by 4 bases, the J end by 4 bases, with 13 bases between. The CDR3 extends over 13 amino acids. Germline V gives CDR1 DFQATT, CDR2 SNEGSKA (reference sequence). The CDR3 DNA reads TGCAGTGCTAATAGACAAGGGACAGAGACCCAGTACTTC. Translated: CSANRQGTETQYF.

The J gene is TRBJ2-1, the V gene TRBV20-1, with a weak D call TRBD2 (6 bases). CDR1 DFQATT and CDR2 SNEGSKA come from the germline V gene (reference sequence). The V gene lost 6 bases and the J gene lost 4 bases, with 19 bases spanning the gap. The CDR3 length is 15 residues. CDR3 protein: CSAAGLRAVYNEQFF. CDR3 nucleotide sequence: TGCAGTGCCGCCGGACTACGGGCAGTATACAATGAGCAGTTCTTC.

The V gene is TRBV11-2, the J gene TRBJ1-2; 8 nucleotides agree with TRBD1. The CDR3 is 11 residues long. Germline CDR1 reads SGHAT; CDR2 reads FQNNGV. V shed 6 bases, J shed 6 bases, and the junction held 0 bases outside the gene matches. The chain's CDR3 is CASRTGDGYTF. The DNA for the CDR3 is TGTGCCAGCAGGACAGGGGATGGCTACACCTTC.

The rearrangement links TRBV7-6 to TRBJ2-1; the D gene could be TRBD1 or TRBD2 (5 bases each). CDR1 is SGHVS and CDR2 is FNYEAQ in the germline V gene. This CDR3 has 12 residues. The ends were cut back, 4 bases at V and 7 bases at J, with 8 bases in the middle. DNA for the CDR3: TGTGCCAGCAGCTGGGACCTTAATGAGCAGTTCTTC. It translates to CASSWDLNEQFF.

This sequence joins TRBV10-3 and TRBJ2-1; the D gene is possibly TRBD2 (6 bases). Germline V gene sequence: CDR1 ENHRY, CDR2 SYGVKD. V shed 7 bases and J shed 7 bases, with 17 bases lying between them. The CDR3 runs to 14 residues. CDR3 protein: CAITASEKGNEQFF. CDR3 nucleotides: TGTGCCATCACCGCTAGCGAAAAGGGGAATGAGCAGTTCTTC.

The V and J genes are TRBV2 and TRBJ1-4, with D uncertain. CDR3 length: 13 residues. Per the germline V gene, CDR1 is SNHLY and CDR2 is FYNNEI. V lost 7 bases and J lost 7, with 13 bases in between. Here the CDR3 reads CASKLSASEKLFF. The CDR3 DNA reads TGTGCCAGCAAACTGTCCGCGAGTGAAAAACTGTTTTTT.

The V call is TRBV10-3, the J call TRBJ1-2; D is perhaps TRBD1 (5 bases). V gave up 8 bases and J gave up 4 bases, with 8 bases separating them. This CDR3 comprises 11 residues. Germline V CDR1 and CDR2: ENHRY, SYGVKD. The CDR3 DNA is TGTGCCATCGGGGCTGGCTATGGCTACACCTTC. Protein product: CAIGAGYGYTF.

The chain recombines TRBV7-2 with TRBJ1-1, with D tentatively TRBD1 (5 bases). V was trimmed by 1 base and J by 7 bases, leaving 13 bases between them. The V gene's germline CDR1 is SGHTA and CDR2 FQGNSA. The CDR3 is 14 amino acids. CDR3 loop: CASSLVGEANEAFF. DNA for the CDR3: TGTGCCAGCAGCTTAGTAGGGGAGGCTAATGAAGCTTTCTTT.